This T cell receptor beta chain was sequenced in a study of CD8+CD57+ T cells in acquired aplastic anemia (dated by TCRdb to the late 2010s). Some background on the complete study: Extracted DNA from sorted CD4+ and CD8+ cells averaged around 3.4 ug, ranging from about 0.19 to 30 ug. CD8+CD57+ expansion was defined as frequency above the mean frequency observed in healthy subjects.

V lost 5 bases and J lost 4 bases; the stretch between them is 17 bases long. Its CDR3 holds 15 amino acids, cysteine through phenylalanine. This entry keeps only the CDR3 DNA: 45 bases, framed from base 1. Taken from the germline V gene, the CDR1 and CDR2 loops are MNHEY and SVGAGI. Genomic DNA served as template for TCR beta VDJ combination and CDR3 sequence profiling. An Illumina HiSeq 2000 was used for TCR repertoire sequencing. The authors processed their data as follows. Repertoires were assessed using TRBV/TRBJ rearrangement plots, CDR3 size and DJ length profiles, and Simpson's diversity index. The most abundant DNA sequence in the deep sequencing data was taken as the immunodominant clone. CDR3 amino acid sequences were checked for sharing between subjects and were compared against published repertoires and the VDJdb database. The raw public reads went through TCRdb reprocessing: fastp at Q25, MiXCR clone calling, in-frame beta chains kept. CDR3 protein duplicates are merged, each entry listing the most common genes and DNA. None of the V and J calls come from the authors' own analysis; TCRdb made them. For this sample the table gives 100,000 to 150,000 distinct CDR3 sequences, of which over 30% were detected only once. Jointly, the top ten make up about 3% of the sample.

This clonotype was seen ten or more times. Which antigen it targets is not known. The record has no base qualities; no much larger clone is one base away. The research as a whole found: Around 30 CD8+ CDR3 sequences were shared between patients and controls but appeared highly expressed in patients and within their immunodominant clones. Between patients and healthy controls, no significant difference in CD8+ Simpson's diversity was found (P=0.060).

Flow cytometry had shown CD8+CD57+ cell expansion in the patients selected for sequencing. All patients had severe acquired aplastic anemia diagnosed by International Study of Aplastic Anemia and Agranulocytosis and Camitta criteria. Patients had received no therapy at the time of blood sampling. TCR repertoires of sorted CD4+ and CD8+ blood T cells from severe aplastic anemia patients and healthy subjects were deep-sequenced in the study. Patients were enrolled under clinicaltrials.gov protocols 00001620, 01623167, 00001397, 00071045, 00081523 and 00961064 in the USA. Ficoll-Paque density gradient centrifugation was used to isolate peripheral blood mononuclear cells. Before DNA was extracted, CD4+ and CD8+ T cells were sorted using either FACS or magnetic beads.

The TCR originated in a human donor with aplastic anemia. Sequenced material: sorted CD4+, CD8+, or CD8+CD57+ T cells (not recorded which) from PBMCs. This receptor chain uses TRBV6-5 and TRBJ1-2; the D gene assignment is ambiguous. The nucleotides are TGTGCCAGCAGTCACCGAGAGACCCTGGGCTATGGCTACACCTTC. This translates into CASSHRETLGYGYTF.